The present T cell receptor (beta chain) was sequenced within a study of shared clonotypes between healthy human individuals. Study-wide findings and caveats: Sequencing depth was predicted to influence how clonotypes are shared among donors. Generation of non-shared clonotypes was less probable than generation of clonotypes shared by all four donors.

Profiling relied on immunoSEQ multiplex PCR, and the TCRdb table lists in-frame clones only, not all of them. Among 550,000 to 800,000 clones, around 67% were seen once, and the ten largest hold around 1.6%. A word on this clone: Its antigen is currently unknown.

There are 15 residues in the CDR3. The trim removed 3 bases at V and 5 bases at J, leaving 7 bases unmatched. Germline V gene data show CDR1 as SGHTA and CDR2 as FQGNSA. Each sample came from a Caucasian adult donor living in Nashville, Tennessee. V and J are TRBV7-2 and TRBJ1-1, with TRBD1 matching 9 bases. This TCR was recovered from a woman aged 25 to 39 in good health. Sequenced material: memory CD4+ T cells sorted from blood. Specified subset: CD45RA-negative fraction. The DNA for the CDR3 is TGTGCCAGCAGCTTTGGGACAGGGACGCAAACTGAAGCTTTCTTT. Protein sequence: CASSFGTGTQTEAFF.